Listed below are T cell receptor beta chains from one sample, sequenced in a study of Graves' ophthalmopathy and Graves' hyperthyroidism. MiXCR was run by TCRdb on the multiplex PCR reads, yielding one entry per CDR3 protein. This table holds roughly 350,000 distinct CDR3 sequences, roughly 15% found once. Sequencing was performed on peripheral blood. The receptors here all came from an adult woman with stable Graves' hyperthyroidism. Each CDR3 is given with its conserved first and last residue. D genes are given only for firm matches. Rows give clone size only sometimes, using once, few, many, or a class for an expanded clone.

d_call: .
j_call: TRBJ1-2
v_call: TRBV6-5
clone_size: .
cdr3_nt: TGTGCCAGCAGTTACCCCAACCTGGGGGGCTACACCTTC
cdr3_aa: CASSYPNLGGYTF

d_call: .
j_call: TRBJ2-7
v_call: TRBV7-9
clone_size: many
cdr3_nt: TGTGCCAGCAGCTTGGGGGCGGGAGTCTACGAGCAGTACTTC
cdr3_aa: CASSLGAGVYEQYF

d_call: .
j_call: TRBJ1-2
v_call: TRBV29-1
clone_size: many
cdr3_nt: TGCAGCGTTGAGCGGGCAGGGGGCTACACCTTC
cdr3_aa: CSVERAGGYTF

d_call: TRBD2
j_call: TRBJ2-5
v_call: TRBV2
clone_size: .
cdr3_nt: TGTGCCAGCAGGCGGGGACTAGCGGAAGAGACCCAGTACTTC
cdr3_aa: CASRRGLAEETQYF

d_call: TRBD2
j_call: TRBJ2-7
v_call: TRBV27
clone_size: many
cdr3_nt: TGTGCCAGCAGTTTGGTAGCGGGCACCAGATACGAGCAGTACTTC
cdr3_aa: CASSLVAGTRYEQYF

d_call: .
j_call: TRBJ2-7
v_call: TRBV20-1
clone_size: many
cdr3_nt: TGCAGTGCTAGAGAGCCCTTAAGCGGCAATTCCTTC
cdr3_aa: CSAREPLSGNSF

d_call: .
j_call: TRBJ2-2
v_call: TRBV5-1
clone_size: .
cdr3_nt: TGCGCCAGCAGCTTGGCCGGGGGCCGGGAGCTGTTTTTT
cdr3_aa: CASSLAGGRELFF

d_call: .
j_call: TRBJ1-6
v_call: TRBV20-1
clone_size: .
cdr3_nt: TGCAGTGCTAGGGGGTCGAATTCACCCCTCCACTTT
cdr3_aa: CSARGSNSPLHF

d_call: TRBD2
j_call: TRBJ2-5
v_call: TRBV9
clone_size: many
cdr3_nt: TGTGCCAGCAGCGTAGCGGGAGGGATGGAGACCCAGTACTTC
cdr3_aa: CASSVAGGMETQYF

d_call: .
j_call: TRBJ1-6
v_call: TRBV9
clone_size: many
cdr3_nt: TGTGCCAGCAGCGTAGGGAATTCACCCCTCCACTTT
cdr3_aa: CASSVGNSPLHF

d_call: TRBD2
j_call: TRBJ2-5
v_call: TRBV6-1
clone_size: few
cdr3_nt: TGTGCCAGCAGGAGACTAGCGGGCGTACAAGAGACCCAGTACTTC
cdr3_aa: CASRRLAGVQETQYF